This T cell receptor (beta chain) was captured by sequencing in a study of T cells in Graves' hyperthyroidism and ophthalmopathy. The study's findings and limits: Ophthalmopathy, which appeared later, was predicted by the model a median about 6 months before onset. A model of 13 V-J pairs discriminated ophthalmopathy from stable hyperthyroidism.

This clonotype was counted many times. Its antigen is unidentified. Template material for amplifying TCR beta CDR3 regions consisted of RNA transcripts. First-round RT-PCR with HTBI primers amplified the TCR CDR3 region. TCRdb re-called the multiplex PCR reads with MiXCR, one entry per CDR3 protein. The data show hundreds of thousands of distinct CDR3 sequences, approximately 15% seen once. Germline CDR1 reads MNHEY; CDR2 reads SVGAGI. The CDR3 length is 17 residues. V was cut by 1 base and J by 1 base, with 15 bases left in between. The receptor was derived from a woman under 40 with Graves' hyperthyroidism. Source material: blood. The rearrangement uses TRBV6-5 and TRBJ2-3; D might be TRBD2 (5 bases). The CDR3, as DNA: TGTGCCAGCAGTTACTACCTGGAGGCCCACCGCACAGATACGCAGTATTTT. This gives the protein CASSYYLEAHRTDTQYF.